This T cell receptor beta chain was found in a study of graft-versus-host responses after intestinal transplantation. Each mixed lymphocyte reaction held roughly 200,000 CFSE-labeled responders and roughly 200,000 irradiated violet-dye-labeled stimulators. The assay was immunoSEQ multiplex PCR, and TCRdb's table has in-frame clones only and misses some. The sample has 10,000 to 15,000 clones, less than 40% seen once. Study-wide results and limits: Present in recipient marrow, GvH clones included some that appeared first in ileum or blood.

In this sample, this clone turned up a few times. This CDR3 spans 16 amino acids. The V end was cut by 0 bases, the J end by 5 bases, with 16 bases between. Germline V gene lookup returns CDR1 LGHNA and CDR2 YSLEER. Sample: alloreactive CD8+ T cells from a mixed lymphocyte reaction culture, taken before intestinal transplant. Specified subset: CFSE-low proliferating T cells sorted from roughly 6-day pre-transplant mixed lymphocyte reaction (GvH or HvG direction). The rearrangement uses TRBV4-3 and TRBJ2-5, with a possible D match to TRBD2 (6 bases). The sequence came from a human patient who received an intestinal transplant. CDR3 sequence: CASSQDREQWWETQYF. CDR3 in DNA: TGCGCCAGCAGCCAAGATCGGGAGCAGTGGTGGGAGACCCAGTACTTC.